The T cell receptor beta chain described here comes from a study of blood T cell repertoires in COVID-19. About the research overall: The origin of the acute and convalescent COVID-19 samples was the United States, Italy and Spain.

In its sample, this clone was seen once. Per the authors' pipeline: Amplified reference gene primers provided the basis for estimating nucleated cell counts. The assay was immunoSEQ multiplex PCR, and TCRdb's table has in-frame clones only and misses some. The V and J calls and clone size are taken from that table; D and trimming were inferred from the DNA. Of approximately 180,000 clones in the sample, over 75% were seen once. The CDR3 has 13 amino acids. Germline-derived CDR1 and CDR2 are LNHNV and YYDKDF (reference sequence). Trimming removed 2 bases from V and 5 bases from J; junction bases left unmatched: 0.

The TCR comes from a man aged 50 to 59 with acute or convalescent COVID-19. Sequencing was done on a sample of peripheral blood. The chain is built from TRBV15 and TRBJ1-5, with 7 bases lining up with TRBD1. In DNA form, the CDR3 reads TGTGCCACCAGCAGACAGGGGGATCAGCCCCAGCATTTT. This sequence encodes CATSRQGDQPQHF.